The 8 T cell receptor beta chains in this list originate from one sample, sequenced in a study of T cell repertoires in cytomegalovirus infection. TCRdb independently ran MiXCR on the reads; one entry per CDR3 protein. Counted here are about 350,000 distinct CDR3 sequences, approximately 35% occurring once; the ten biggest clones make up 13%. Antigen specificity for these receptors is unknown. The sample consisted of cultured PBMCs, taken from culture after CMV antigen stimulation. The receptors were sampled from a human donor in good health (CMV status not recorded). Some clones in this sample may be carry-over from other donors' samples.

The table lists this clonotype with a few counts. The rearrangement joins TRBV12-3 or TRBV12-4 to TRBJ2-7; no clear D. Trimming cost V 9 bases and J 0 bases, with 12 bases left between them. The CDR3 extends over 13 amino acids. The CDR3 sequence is CASFDTISYEQYF. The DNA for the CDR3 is TGTGCCAGTTTCGACACCATCTCCTACGAGCAGTACTTC.

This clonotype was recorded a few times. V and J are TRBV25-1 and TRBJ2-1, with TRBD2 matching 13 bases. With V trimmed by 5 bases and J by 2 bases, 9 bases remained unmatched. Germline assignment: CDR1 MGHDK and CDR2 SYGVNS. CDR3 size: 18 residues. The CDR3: CASSKPGLAGPAYNEQFF. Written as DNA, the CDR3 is TGTGCCAGCAGTAAACCGGGACTAGCGGGACCAGCCTACAATGAGCAGTTCTTC. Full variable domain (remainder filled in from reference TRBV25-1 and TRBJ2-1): EADIYQTPRYLVIGTGKKITLECSQTMGHDKMYWYQQDPGMELHLIHYSYGVNSTEKGDLSSESTVSRIRTEHFPLTLESARPSHTSQYLCASSKPGLAGPAYNEQFFGPGTRLTVL.

CDR3 protein: CASSPRRDNEKLFF. For the CDR3, the DNA is TGTGCCAGCAGCCCTCGACGGGATAATGAAAAACTGTTTTTT. This chain joins TRBV27 and TRBJ1-4; D call uncertain. Germline V gene data show CDR1 as MNHEY and CDR2 as SMNVEV (reference sequence). Trimming stripped 6 bases from V and 4 bases from J, with 12 bases between. The CDR3 runs 14 residues. The full variable domain, in which reference TRBV27 and TRBJ1-4 provide the parts outside the CDR3, is EAQVTQNPRYLITVTGKKLTVTCSQNMNHEYMSWYRQDPGLGLRQIYYSMNVEVTDKGDVPEGYKVSRKEKRNFPLILESPSPNQTSLYFCASSPRRDNEKLFFGSGTQLSVL.

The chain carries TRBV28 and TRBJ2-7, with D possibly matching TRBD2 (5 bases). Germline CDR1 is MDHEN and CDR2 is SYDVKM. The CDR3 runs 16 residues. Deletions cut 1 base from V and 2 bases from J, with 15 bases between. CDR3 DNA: TGTGCCAGCAGTTTATTGAGCCCGGGAAGCACCTACGAGCAGTACTTC. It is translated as CASSLLSPGSTYEQYF.

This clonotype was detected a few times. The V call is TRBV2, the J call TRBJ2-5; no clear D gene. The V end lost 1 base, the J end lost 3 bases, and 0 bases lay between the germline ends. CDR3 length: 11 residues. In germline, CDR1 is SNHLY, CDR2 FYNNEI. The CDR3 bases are TGTGCCAGCAGTGAAGAAGAGACCCAGTACTTC. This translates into CASSEEETQYF.

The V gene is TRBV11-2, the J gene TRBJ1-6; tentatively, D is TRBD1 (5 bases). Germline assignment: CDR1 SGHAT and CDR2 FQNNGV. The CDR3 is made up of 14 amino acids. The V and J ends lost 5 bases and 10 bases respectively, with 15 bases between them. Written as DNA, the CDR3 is TGTGCCAGCAGCCCCATGACAGAACAATCACCCCTCCACTTT. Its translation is CASSPMTEQSPLHF.

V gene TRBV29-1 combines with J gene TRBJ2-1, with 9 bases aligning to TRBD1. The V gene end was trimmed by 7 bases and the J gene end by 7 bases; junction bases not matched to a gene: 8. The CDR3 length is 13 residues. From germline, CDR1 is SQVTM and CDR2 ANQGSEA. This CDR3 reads CSAFGQGRNEQFF. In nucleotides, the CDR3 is TGCAGCGCCTTCGGACAGGGGAGGAATGAGCAGTTCTTC.

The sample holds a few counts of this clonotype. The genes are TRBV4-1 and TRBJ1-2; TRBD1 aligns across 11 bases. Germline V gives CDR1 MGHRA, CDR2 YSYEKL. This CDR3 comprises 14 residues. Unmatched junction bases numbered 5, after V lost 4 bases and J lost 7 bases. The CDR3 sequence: CASSRPGQGGGYTF. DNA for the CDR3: TGCGCCAGCAGCCGCCCGGGACAGGGGGGTGGCTACACCTTC.